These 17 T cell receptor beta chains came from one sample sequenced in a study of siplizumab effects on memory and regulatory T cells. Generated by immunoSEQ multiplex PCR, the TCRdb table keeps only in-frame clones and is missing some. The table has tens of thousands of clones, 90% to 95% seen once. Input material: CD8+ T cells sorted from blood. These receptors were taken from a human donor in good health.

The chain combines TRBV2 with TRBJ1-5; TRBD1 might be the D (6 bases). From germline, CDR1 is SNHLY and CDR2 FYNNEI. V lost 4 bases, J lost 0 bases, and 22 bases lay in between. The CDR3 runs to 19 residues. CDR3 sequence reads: CASSALVRTEIYSNQPQHF. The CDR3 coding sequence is TGTGCCAGCAGTGCCCTCGTGAGGACAGAGATCTATAGCAATCAGCCCCAGCATTTT.

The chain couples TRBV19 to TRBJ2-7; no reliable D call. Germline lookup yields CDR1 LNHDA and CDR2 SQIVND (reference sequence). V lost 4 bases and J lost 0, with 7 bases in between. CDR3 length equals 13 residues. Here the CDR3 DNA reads TGTGCCAGTAGTACAGATGGCTCCTACGAGCAGTACTTC. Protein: CASSTDGSYEQYF.

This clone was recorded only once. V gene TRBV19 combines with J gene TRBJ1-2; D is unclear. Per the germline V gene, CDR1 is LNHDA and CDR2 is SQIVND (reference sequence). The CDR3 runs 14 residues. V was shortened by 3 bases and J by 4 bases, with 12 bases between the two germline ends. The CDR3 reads CASSIFADPYGYTF. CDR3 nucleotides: TGTGCCAGTAGTATTTTCGCGGACCCCTATGGCTACACCTTC.

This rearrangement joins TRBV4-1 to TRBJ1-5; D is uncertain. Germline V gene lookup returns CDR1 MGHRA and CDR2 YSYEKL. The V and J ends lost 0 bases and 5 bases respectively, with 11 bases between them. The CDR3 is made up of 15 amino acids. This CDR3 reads CASSQDGRMYQPQHF. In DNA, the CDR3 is TGCGCCAGCAGCCAAGATGGGAGAATGTATCAGCCCCAGCATTTT.

CDR3 region: CASMEGPGTEAFF. In nucleotides, the CDR3 is TGTGCCAGTATGGAGGGTCCGGGAACTGAAGCTTTCTTT. V gene TRBV19 combines with J gene TRBJ1-1, with unresolved D. Germline CDR1 LNHDA, CDR2 SQIVND (reference sequence). CDR3 size: 13 residues. Between the trimmed V and J ends, which lost 7 bases and 5 bases, there was a span of 14 bases.

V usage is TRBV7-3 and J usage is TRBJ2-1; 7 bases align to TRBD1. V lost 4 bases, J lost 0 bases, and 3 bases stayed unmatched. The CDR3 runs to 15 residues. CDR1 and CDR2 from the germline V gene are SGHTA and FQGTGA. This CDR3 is CASSWGQSSYNEQFF. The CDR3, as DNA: TGTGCCAGCAGCTGGGGACAGAGCTCCTACAATGAGCAGTTCTTC.

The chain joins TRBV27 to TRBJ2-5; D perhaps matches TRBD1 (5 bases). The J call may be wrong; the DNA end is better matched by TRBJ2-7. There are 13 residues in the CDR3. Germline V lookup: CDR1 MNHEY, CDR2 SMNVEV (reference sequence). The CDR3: CASGNQGTYEQYF. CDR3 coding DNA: TGTGCCAGCGGGAATCAGGGAACCTACGAGCAGTACTTC.

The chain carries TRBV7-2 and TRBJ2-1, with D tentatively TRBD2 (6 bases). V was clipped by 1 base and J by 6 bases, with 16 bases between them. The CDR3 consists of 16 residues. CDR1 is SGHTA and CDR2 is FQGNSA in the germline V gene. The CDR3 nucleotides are TGTGCCAGCAGCTTAGAATTTAGCGGTCTAATCAATGAGCAGTTCTTC. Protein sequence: CASSLEFSGLINEQFF.

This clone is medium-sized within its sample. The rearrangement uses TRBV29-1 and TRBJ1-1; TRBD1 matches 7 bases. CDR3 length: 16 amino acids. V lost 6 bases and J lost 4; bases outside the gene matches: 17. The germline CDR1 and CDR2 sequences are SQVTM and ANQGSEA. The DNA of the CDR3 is TGCAGCGTGGTTCCCGAGACAGGGTTTGTTGGCACTGAAGCTTTCTTT. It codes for CSVVPETGFVGTEAFF.

CDR3: CASSDSRGQGVRETQYF. The CDR3 DNA is TGTGCCAGCAGTGACTCCCGAGGACAGGGGGTCCGGGAGACCCAGTACTTC. J is TRBJ2-5 and V is TRBV6-4; 10 nucleotides line up with TRBD1. J lost 5 bases, V lost 0 bases, and 9 bases had no gene match. Germline V gene lookup returns CDR1 MRHNA and CDR2 SNTAGT. CDR3 size: 17 residues.

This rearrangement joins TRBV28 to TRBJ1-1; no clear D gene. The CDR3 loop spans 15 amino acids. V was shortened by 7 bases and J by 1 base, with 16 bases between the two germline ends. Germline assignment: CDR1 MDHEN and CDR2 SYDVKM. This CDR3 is CASIPWVRENTEAFF. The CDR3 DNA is TGTGCCAGCATCCCCTGGGTACGGGAGAACACTGAAGCTTTCTTT.

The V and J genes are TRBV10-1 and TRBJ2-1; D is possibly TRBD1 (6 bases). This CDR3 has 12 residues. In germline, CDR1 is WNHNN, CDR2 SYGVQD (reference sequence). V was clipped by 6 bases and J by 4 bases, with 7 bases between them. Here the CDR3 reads CASRGQYNEQFF. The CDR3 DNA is TGCGCCAGCAGGGGACAATACAATGAGCAGTTCTTC.

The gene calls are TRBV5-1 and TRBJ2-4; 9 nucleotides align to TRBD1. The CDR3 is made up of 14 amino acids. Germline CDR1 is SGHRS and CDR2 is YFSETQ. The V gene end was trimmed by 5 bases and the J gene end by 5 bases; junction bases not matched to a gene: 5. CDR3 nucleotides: TGCGCCAGCAGTACAGGGGGCGCGGAAAACATTCAGTACTTC. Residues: CASSTGGAENIQYF. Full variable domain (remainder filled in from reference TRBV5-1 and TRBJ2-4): KAGVTQTPRYLIKTRGQQVTLSCSPISGHRSVSWYQQTPGQGLQFLFEYFSETQRNKGNFPGRFSGRQFSNSRSEMNVSTLELGDSALYLCASSTGGAENIQYFGAGTRLSVL.

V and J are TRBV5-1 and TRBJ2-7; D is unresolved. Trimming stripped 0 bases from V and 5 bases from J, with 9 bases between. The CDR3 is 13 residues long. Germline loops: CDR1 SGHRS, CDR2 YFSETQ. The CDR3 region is CASSLAAVHEQYF. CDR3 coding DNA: TGCGCCAGCAGCTTGGCCGCGGTCCACGAGCAGTACTTC.

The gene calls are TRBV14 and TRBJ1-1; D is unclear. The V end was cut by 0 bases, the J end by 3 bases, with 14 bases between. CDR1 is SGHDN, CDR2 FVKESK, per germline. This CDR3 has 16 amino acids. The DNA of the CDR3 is TGTGCCAGCAGCCAAGAGTTGTCGGGGTATCACACTGAAGCTTTCTTT. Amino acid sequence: CASSQELSGYHTEAFF.

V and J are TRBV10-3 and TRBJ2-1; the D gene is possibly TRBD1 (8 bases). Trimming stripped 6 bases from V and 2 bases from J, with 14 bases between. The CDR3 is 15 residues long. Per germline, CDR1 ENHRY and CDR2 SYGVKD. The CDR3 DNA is TGTGCCATCAGAATAACAGGGGGGGCCTACAATGAGCAGTTCTTC. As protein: CAIRITGGAYNEQFF.

CDR3 region: CASSLLITGTVLKTDTQYF. The CDR3 DNA sequence: TGTGCCAGCAGCTTATTAATTACCGGGACGGTCCTTAAGACAGATACGCAGTATTTT. The chain joins TRBV11-2 to TRBJ2-3; the D gene could be TRBD1 or TRBD2 (5 bases each). Germline CDR1 and CDR2: SGHAT and FQNNGV. CDR3 length: 19 residues. The V end lost 2 bases, the J end lost 3 bases, and 24 bases lay between the germline ends.